This entry describes one T cell receptor (beta chain). The antigen is not known. This specimen comes from a study of persistence of HIV-infected CD4 T cells. Cells were stimulated with CMV-infected fibroblast lysates at approximately 10 ug/mL. CD4+ T cells upregulating both CD40 ligand and CD69 were sorted as responding cells. For at least 4 years, plasma HIV-1 RNA was undetectable (<50 copies/mL). CD8-depleted PBMCs were stimulated approximately 20 hours with anti-CD28/CD49d costimulation, CD40-blocking antibody and enfuvirtide. Study-wide results and caveats: TCR oligoclonality correlated with proviral oligoclonality in the same sorted populations.

The libraries were made with immunoSEQ version 4 in survey mode. Genomic DNA was diluted to around 10 ng/uL, up to 1 ug per sample. Using immunoSEQ multiplex PCR, the repertoire was profiled, and TCRdb retains in-frame clones only, with some absent. Of about 7,500 clones detected, just over 60% appear once; the ten largest clones hold roughly 19%. The receptor's source is an adult man with HIV who was CMV-seropositive. Sequencing used CD4+ T cells sorted from PBMCs after approximately 19-hour stimulation, obtained from a patient who received antiretroviral therapy.

CDR3 nucleotides: TGTGCCAGCAGTTTCGACAGGGGGCGCGACTGGAGGGAGCTGTTTTTT. It encodes CASSFDRGRDWRELFF. This chain uses TRBV6-5 with TRBJ2-2; TRBD1 agrees at 10 bases. The CDR3 length is 16 residues. After removal of 4 bases from V and 9 bases from J, the junction contained 11 bases not matched to a gene. CDR1 and CDR2 (germline): MNHEY, SVGAGI.